What follows are 21 T cell receptor beta chains derived from one specimen sequenced in a study of early T cells in non-severe SARS-CoV-2 infection. In TCRdb, the 5' RACE reads were re-called with MiXCR into one record per CDR3 protein. The sample comprises about 69,000 distinct CDR3 sequences, around 4.2% of which are singletons, and 3% to 4.5% rests with the top ten. The specimen was whole blood, collected at baseline. These receptor sequences come from an adult who was a healthcare worker with PCR-confirmed SARS-CoV-2 infection or an uninfected control (not recorded which). The donor label of this sample is uncertain.

This clonotype came up a few times. The rearrangement links TRBV2 to TRBJ1-6, with 7 bases fitting TRBD1. This CDR3 is 13 amino acids long. J lost 0 bases, V lost 10 bases, and 0 bases had no gene match. From germline, CDR1 is SNHLY and CDR2 FYNNEI. CDR3 sequence reads: CATGGSYNSPLHF. The CDR3 DNA sequence: TGTGCCACAGGGGGCTCCTATAATTCACCCCTCCACTTT.

This clonotype was detected many times. The chain links TRBV11-3 to TRBJ2-1; the match to TRBD2 covers 8 bases. V shed 2 bases, J shed 7 bases, and the junction held 4 bases outside the gene matches. The CDR3 spans 14 residues. Per the germline V gene, CDR1 is SGHNT and CDR2 is YENEEA. The CDR3 loop is CASSLMSGGNEQFF. The CDR3 DNA is TGTGCCAGCAGCTTAATGTCGGGAGGGAATGAGCAGTTCTTC.

This clonotype was seen ten or more times. The V call is TRBV20-1, the J call TRBJ2-5; possibly TRBD2 for D (6 bases). The V end was cut by 5 bases, the J end by 2 bases, with 12 bases between. In germline, CDR1 is DFQATT, CDR2 SNEGSKA (reference sequence). This CDR3 is built from 13 residues. CDR3 region: CSAGGTDQETQYF. The CDR3 DNA is TGCAGTGCTGGGGGGACGGATCAAGAGACCCAGTACTTC.

This clonotype was recorded many times. The chain joins TRBV13 to TRBJ1-1; D is possibly TRBD1 (6 bases). Trimming pared 5 bases from V and 1 base from J, leaving 20 bases between. The CDR3 has 17 amino acids. Germline lookup yields CDR1 PRHDT and CDR2 FYEKMQ (reference sequence). The CDR3 bases are TGTGCCAGCAGCGGGGGGCCCCTGACCGATTCGAACACTGAAGCTTTCTTT. Translation: CASSGGPLTDSNTEAFF.

This clonotype showed up just a few times. The chain is built from TRBV28 and TRBJ2-5, with unresolved D. Trimming shortened V by 6 bases and J by 5 bases, and 16 bases separated the two germline ends. The CDR3 sequence is 14 residues long. Germline lookup yields CDR1 MDHEN and CDR2 SYDVKM. The CDR3, as DNA: TGTGCCAGCAGCCTCCCCCAGCGTGGGGAGACCCAGTACTTC. Protein product: CASSLPQRGETQYF.

This clonotype was counted many times. The genes are TRBV6-2 or TRBV6-3 and TRBJ2-3; D gene unclear. The CDR3 spans 15 residues. The germline V gene encodes CDR1 MNHEY and CDR2 SVGEGT. V dropped 7 bases and J dropped 3 bases, with 17 bases sitting between them. DNA of the CDR3: TGTGCCAGCAAGAGAAACATCAAATCAACAGATACGCAGTATTTT. Amino acid sequence: CASKRNIKSTDTQYF.

Notes on this clonotype: Just one base apart from a much larger clone, this may be a read error. The CDR3 DNA is TGCAGTGCTAGAGATCCGGGGCGAGCTGGCTACACCTTC. This gives the protein CSARDPGRAGYTF. This rearrangement joins TRBV20-1 to TRBJ1-2; perhaps TRBD1 as D (5 bases). Per the germline V gene, CDR1 is DFQATT and CDR2 is SNEGSKA (reference sequence). This CDR3 spans 13 amino acids. V lost 0 bases and J 7 bases, leaving 12 bases between the germline ends.

There are a few counts of this clonotype. V and J are TRBV5-1 and TRBJ2-2; tentative D call: TRBD2 (6 bases). This CDR3 is 15 amino acids long. Deletions cut 3 bases from V and 1 base from J, with 10 bases between. CDR1 and CDR2 (germline): SGHRS, YFSETQ. The CDR3 region is CASSSGLQNTGELFF. The CDR3 coding sequence is TGCGCCAGCAGCTCGGGACTCCAGAACACCGGGGAGCTGTTTTTT.

This clonotype was recorded at least ten times. V is TRBV7-2 and J is TRBJ1-1; the D is unclear. CDR1 is SGHTA, CDR2 FQGNSA, per germline. The CDR3 is 14 residues long. Trimming took off 1 base at V and 5 bases at J, with 11 bases between the two ends. The CDR3 loop reads CASSLVPEGTEAFF. CDR3 nucleotide sequence: TGTGCCAGCAGCTTAGTCCCGGAGGGAACTGAAGCTTTCTTT.

The V gene is TRBV6-6, the J gene TRBJ2-3, with D perhaps matching TRBD1 or TRBD2 (5 bases each). The length of the CDR3 is 15 residues. V was cut by 5 bases and J by 0 bases, with 12 bases left in between. The V gene's germline CDR1 is MNHNY and CDR2 SVGAGI (reference sequence). The CDR3 protein is CASSLRDGSTDTQYF. The CDR3 region has the DNA TGTGCCAGCAGTCTCCGGGACGGTAGCACAGATACGCAGTATTTT.

The chain carries TRBV5-1 and TRBJ1-4; no clear D gene. This CDR3 spans 14 amino acids. V was cut by 2 bases and J by 4 bases, with 9 bases left in between. Germline CDR1 reads SGHRS; CDR2 reads YFSETQ. The CDR3 region is CASSFPGLNEKLFF. Written as DNA, the CDR3 is TGCGCCAGCAGCTTCCCGGGCCTTAATGAAAAACTGTTTTTT.

This clonotype has ten or more counts. The genes are TRBV27 and TRBJ2-2; D is unresolved. Germline V CDR1 and CDR2: MNHEY, SMNVEV (reference sequence). The germline V and J ends were trimmed by 6 bases and 7 bases, with 15 bases remaining between them. The length of the CDR3 is 14 residues. The CDR3 reads CASRVVWGYGELFF. For the CDR3, the DNA is TGTGCCAGCAGAGTGGTGTGGGGTTACGGGGAGCTGTTTTTT.

This clonotype occurred many times. The genes are TRBV12-3 or TRBV12-4 and TRBJ2-6, with D perhaps matching TRBD1 (6 bases). The CDR3 is made up of 16 amino acids. Between the trimmed V and J ends, which lost 6 bases and 0 bases, there was a span of 12 bases. The CDR3 DNA sequence: TGTGCCAGCAGAAAAGGACAGCACTCTGGGGCCAACGTCCTGACTTTC. Translating it yields CASRKGQHSGANVLTF.

The sample holds many counts of this clonotype. The V gene is TRBV7-8, the J gene TRBJ1-4, with a tentative D call TRBD1 (6 bases). The germline V gene has CDR1 SGHVS and CDR2 FQNEAQ. Trimming removed 4 bases from V and 1 base from J, with 10 bases in between. CDR3 length equals 15 residues. This CDR3 reads CASSSNRETNEKLFF. The DNA of the CDR3 is TGTGCCAGCAGCTCAAACAGGGAAACTAATGAAAAACTGTTTTTT.

This clonotype has ten or more counts. V gene TRBV12-3 or TRBV12-4 combines with J gene TRBJ2-1; either TRBD1 or TRBD2 may supply D (5 bases each). The V end lost 5 bases, the J end lost 6 bases, and 11 bases lay between the germline ends. This CDR3 comprises 13 residues. CDR3 in amino acids: CASSLGTTNEQFF. The CDR3 region has the DNA TGTGCCAGCAGTCTCGGGACGACCAATGAGCAGTTCTTC.

The chain recombines TRBV3-1 with TRBJ1-2; no definite D call. CDR1 is LGHDT, CDR2 YNNKEL, per germline (reference sequence). V was shortened by 0 bases and J by 0 bases, with 20 bases between the two germline ends. This CDR3 contains 19 residues. The CDR3 is CASSQDPGQAFISNYGYTF. The CDR3, as DNA: TGTGCCAGCAGCCAAGACCCGGGTCAGGCTTTTATTTCTAACTATGGCTACACCTTC.

This clonotype was found a few times. The chain uses TRBV6-2 or TRBV6-3 and TRBJ1-5, with a weak D call TRBD1 (5 bases). Trimming pared 6 bases from V and 6 bases from J, leaving 18 bases between. The CDR3 is 15 residues long. Per the germline V gene, CDR1 is MNHEY and CDR2 is SVGEGT. Here the CDR3 reads CASSPLAGRPQPQHF. DNA of the CDR3: TGTGCCAGCAGCCCCTTAGCAGGGCGGCCTCAGCCCCAGCATTTT.

V usage is TRBV25-1 and J usage is TRBJ2-1; TRBD2 agrees at 10 bases. J gave up 6 bases and V 7 bases, and 6 bases lay outside the gene matches. This CDR3 region has 14 residues. The germline V gene encodes CDR1 MGHDK and CDR2 SYGVNS. CDR3 sequence: CASKMASGGNEQFF. The DNA of the CDR3 is TGTGCCAGCAAAATGGCTAGCGGGGGCAATGAGCAGTTCTTC. The full variable domain, with the rest looked up from reference TRBV25-1 and TRBJ2-1, is EADIYQTPRYLVIGTGKKITLECSQTMGHDKMYWYQQDPGMELHLIHYSYGVNSTEKGDLSSESTVSRIRTEHFPLTLESARPSHTSQYLCASKMASGGNEQFFGPGTRLTVL.

V and J are TRBV7-3 and TRBJ2-3, with 8 bases matching TRBD2. Trimming cost V 5 bases and J 6 bases; bases outside gene matches: 10. The CDR3 contains 15 residues. The V gene's germline CDR1 is SGHTA and CDR2 FQGTGA. The CDR3 protein is CASSPLGSGVDTQYF. As DNA, the CDR3 is TGTGCCAGCAGCCCCTTGGGTAGCGGGGTGGATACGCAGTATTTT.

This clonotype was found a few times. V and J are TRBV11-2 and TRBJ2-7, with TRBD1 identical over 10 bases. The CDR3 is 14 amino acids. Trimming cost V 5 bases and J 7 bases; bases outside gene matches: 8. Per the germline V gene, CDR1 is SGHAT and CDR2 is FQNNGV. The CDR3: CASSPGQGLGEQYF. CDR3 nucleotide sequence: TGTGCCAGCAGCCCGGGACAGGGGTTAGGAGAGCAGTACTTC.

This sequence joins TRBV5-5 and TRBJ2-1; a weak D match, TRBD2 (6 bases). Germline V CDR1 and CDR2: SGHKS, YYEKEE (reference sequence). This CDR3 is built from 16 residues. Deletions cut 0 bases from V and 7 bases from J, with 17 bases between. In nucleotides, the CDR3 is TGTGCCAGCAGCTTGGGACTAGGTACACAAGATAATGAGCAGTTCTTC. Residues: CASSLGLGTQDNEQFF. Combining the CDR3 with reference TRBV5-5 and TRBJ2-1 gives the whole variable domain DAGVTQSPTHLIKTRGQQVTLRCSPISGHKSVSWYQQVLGQGPQFIFQYYEKEERGRGNFPDRFSARQFPNYSSELNVNALLLGDSALYLCASSLGLGTQDNEQFFGPGTRLTVL.